This TCR beta chain was retrieved from a study of CD8 T cells in ankylosing spondylitis. Findings of the study overall: In ankylosing spondylitis patients, matched synovial fluid reportedly showed significant enrichment of disease-linked clones. Characteristic, it appeared, of ankylosing spondylitis blood was a TCR beta motif of about eight highly homologous variants. In peripheral blood, disease-linked CD8+ clones occurred at relatively low frequencies.

This clonotype was detected only a few times. The antigen remains undetermined. This CDR3 is 15 amino acids long. Trimming removed 0 bases from V and 3 bases from J, with 12 bases in between. Library preparation for TCR beta used quantitative 5'-RACE with molecular barcodes. TCRdb passed the 5' RACE reads through MiXCR, listing each CDR3 protein once. The repertoire has about 360,000 distinct CDR3 sequences, approximately 22% of them found once; the top ten carry roughly 14%. The sequence was obtained from a male donor with ankylosing spondylitis or in good health (not recorded which). The chain has TRBV12-3 or TRBV12-4 and TRBJ2-7; D is possibly TRBD2 (5 bases). The sequenced material came from blood, either unsorted or a sorted T cell fraction (not recorded which). CDR3 sequence reads: CASSLAPSHDYEQYF. The CDR3 nucleotides read TGTGCCAGCAGTTTAGCTCCTAGCCATGACTACGAGCAGTACTTC.